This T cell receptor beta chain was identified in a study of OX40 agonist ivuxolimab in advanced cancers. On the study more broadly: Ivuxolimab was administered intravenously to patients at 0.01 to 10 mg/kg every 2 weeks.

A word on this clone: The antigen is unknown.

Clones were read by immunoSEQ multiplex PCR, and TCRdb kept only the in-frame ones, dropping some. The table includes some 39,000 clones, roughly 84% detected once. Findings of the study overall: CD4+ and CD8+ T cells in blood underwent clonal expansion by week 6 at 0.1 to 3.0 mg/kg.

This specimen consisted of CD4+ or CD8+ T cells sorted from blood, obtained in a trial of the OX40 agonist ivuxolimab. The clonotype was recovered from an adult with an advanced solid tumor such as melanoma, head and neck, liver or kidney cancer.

CDR3 sequence reads: CASSSLAGISYNEQFF. In DNA, the CDR3 is TGTGCCAGCAGCTCGTTAGCGGGGATCTCCTACAATGAGCAGTTCTTC. V gene TRBV7-9 combines with J gene TRBJ2-1; TRBD2 matches 8 bases. The CDR3 runs to 16 residues. The ends lost 4 bases at V and 0 bases at J; junction bases unmatched: 5. Germline V gene data show CDR1 as SEHNR and CDR2 as FQNEAQ (reference sequence).